The entry below gives a single TCR beta chain sequence along with its context. This record comes from a study of T-cell memory formation after mild COVID-19. The germline V gene encodes CDR1 MNHNS and CDR2 SASEGT. The junction had 4 bases not matched to a gene; V was cut back by 3 bases and J by 6 bases. The CDR3 sequence is 15 residues long. TCRdb processed the 5' RACE reads anew with MiXCR; each CDR3 protein has one entry. In the table there are about 210,000 distinct CDR3 sequences, around 25% of which are singletons. This clonotype originated in an adult woman who had mild COVID-19 (a few samples of this study predate the infection). Cell type and time point are not known. The sequenced sample was PBMCs or a T cell subset sorted from them (not recorded which). The J gene is TRBJ2-2, the V gene TRBV6-1; TRBD1 matches 10 bases. CDR3 sequence reads: CASSEETGGPGELFF. The CDR3, as DNA: TGTGCCAGCAGTGAGGAGACAGGGGGCCCCGGGGAGCTGTTTTTT.